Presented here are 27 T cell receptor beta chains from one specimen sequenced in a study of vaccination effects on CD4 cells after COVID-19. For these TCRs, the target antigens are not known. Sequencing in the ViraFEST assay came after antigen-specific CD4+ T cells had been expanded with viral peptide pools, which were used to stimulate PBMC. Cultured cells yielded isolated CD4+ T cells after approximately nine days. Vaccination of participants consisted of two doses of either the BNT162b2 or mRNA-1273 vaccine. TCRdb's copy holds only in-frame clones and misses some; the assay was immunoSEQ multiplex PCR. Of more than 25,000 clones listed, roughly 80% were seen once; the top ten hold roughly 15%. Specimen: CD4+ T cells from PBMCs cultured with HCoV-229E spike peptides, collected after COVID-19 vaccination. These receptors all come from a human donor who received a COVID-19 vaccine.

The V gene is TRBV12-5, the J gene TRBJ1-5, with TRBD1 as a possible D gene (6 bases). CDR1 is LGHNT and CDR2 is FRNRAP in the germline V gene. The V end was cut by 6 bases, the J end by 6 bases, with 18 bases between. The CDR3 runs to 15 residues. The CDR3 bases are TGTGCTAGTGGACCAGCGGGGGGGGCTAGTCAGCCCCAGCATTTT. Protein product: CASGPAGGASQPQHF.

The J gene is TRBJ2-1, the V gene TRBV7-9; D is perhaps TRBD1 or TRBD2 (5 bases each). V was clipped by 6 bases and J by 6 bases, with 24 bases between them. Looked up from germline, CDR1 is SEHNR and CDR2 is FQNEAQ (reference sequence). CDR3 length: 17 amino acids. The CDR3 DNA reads TGTGCCAGCAGTCGCTCCTTTGGGGGAGAGTCGATCAATGAGCAGTTCTTC. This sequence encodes CASSRSFGGESINEQFF. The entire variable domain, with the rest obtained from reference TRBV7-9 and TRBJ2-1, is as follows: DTGVSQNPRHKITKRGQNVTFRCDPISEHNRLYWYRQTLGQGPEFLTYFQNEAQLEKSRLLSDRFSAERPKGSFSTLEIQRTEQGDSAMYLCASSRSFGGESINEQFFGPGTRLTVL.

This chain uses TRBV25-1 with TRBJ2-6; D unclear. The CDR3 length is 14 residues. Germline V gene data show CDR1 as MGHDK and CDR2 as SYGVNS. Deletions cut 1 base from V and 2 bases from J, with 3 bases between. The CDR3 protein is CASSELAGANVLTF. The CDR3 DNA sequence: TGTGCCAGCAGTGAATTGGCTGGGGCCAACGTCCTGACTTTC.

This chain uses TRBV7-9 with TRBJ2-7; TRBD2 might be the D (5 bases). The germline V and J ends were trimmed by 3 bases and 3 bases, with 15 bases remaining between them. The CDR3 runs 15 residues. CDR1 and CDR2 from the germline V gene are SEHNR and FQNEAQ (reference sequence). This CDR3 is CASSFTFSSVYEQYF. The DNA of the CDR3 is TGTGCCAGCAGCTTTACATTCAGTAGCGTCTACGAGCAGTACTTC.

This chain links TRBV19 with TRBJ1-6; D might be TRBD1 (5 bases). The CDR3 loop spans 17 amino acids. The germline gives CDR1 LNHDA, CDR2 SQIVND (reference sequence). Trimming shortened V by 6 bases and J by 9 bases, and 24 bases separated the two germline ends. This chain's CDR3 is CASSAQGAALVPSPLHF. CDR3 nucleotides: TGTGCCAGTAGCGCCCAGGGAGCTGCCCTCGTCCCTTCACCCCTCCACTTT.

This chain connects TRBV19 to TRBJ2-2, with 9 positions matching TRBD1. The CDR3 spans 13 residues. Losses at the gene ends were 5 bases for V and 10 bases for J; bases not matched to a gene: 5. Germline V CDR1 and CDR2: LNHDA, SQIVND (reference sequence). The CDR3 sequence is CASSADRGEELFF. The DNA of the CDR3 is TGTGCCAGTAGTGCGGACAGGGGTGAGGAGCTGTTTTTT.

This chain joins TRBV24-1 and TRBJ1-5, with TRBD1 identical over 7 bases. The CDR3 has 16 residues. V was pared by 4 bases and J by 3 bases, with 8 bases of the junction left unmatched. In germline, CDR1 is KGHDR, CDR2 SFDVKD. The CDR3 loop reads CATSDSHRGHNQPQHF. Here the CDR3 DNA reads TGTGCCACCAGTGACTCTCACAGGGGCCACAATCAGCCCCAGCATTTT.

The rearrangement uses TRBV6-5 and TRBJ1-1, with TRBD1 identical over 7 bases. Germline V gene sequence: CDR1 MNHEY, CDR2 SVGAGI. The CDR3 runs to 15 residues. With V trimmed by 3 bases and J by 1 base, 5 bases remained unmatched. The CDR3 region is CASSYLSGGNTEAFF. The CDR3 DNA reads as TGTGCCAGCAGTTATCTTTCAGGGGGGAACACTGAAGCTTTCTTT.

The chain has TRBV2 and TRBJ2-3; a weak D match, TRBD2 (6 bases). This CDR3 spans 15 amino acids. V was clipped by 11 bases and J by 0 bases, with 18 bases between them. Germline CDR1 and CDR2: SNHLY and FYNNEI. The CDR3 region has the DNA TGTGCCTGCGGGGCTCGGATTAAGAGCACAGATACGCAGTATTTT. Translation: CACGARIKSTDTQYF.

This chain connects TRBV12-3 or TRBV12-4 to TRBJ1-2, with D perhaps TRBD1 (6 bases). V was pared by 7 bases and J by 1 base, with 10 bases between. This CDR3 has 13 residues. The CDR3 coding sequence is TGTGCCAGCACCCCGGACAGTAACTATGGCTACACCTTC. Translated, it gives CASTPDSNYGYTF.

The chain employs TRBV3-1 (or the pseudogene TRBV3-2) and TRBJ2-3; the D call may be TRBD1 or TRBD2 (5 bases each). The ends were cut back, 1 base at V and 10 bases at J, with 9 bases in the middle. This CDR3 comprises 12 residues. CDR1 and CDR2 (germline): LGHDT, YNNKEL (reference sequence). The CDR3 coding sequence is TGTGCCAGCAGCCAAGTCGGGACCTCGCAGTATTTT. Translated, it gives CASSQVGTSQYF.

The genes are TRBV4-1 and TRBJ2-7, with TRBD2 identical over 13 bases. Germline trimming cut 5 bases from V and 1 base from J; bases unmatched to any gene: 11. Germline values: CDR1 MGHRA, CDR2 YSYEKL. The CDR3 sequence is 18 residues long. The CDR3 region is CASSYRTSGGLISYEQYF. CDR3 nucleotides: TGCGCCAGCAGCTACAGGACTAGCGGGGGCCTTATTTCCTACGAGCAGTACTTC.

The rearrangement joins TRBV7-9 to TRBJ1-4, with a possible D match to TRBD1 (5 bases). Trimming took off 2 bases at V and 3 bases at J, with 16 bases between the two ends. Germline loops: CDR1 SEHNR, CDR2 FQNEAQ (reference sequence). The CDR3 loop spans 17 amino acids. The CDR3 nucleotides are TGTGCCAGCAGCTTAATCGGGGGACGGGTAGCTAATGAAAAACTGTTTTTT. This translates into CASSLIGGRVANEKLFF.

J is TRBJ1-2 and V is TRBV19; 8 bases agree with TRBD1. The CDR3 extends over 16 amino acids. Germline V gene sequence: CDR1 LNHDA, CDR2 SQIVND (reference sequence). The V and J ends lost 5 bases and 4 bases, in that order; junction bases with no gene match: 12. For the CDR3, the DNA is TGTGCCAGTAGTCACGGGACAGGAGGAGAAGGCTATGGCTACACCTTC. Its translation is CASSHGTGGEGYGYTF.

CDR3 loop: CASGGPHNYGYTF. The CDR3 DNA reads as TGTGCCTCGGGGGGGCCGCATAACTATGGCTACACCTTC. J is TRBJ1-2 and V is TRBV30; tentative D call: TRBD1 (6 bases). Trimming shortened V by 7 bases and J by 1 base, and 13 bases separated the two germline ends. CDR1 and CDR2 (germline): GTSNPN, SVGIG (reference sequence). The CDR3 is made up of 13 amino acids.

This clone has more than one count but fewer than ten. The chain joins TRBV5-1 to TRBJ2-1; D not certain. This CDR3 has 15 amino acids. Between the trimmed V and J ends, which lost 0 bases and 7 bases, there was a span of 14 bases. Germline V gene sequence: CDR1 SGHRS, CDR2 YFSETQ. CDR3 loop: CASSLGRFSPNEQFF. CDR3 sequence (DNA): TGCGCCAGCAGCTTGGGCCGCTTTAGCCCAAATGAGCAGTTCTTC.

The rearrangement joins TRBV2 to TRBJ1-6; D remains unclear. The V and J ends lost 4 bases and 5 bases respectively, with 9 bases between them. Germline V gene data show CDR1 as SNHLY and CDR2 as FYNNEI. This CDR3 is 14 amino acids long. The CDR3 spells CASSVGFNNSPLHF. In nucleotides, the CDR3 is TGTGCCAGCAGTGTAGGGTTCAATAATTCACCCCTCCACTTT.

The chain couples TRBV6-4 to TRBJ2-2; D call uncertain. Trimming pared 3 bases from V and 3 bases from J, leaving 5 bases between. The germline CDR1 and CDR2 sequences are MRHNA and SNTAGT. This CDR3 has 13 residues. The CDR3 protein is CASSEEDTGELFF. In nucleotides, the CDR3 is TGTGCCAGCAGTGAAGAGGACACCGGGGAGCTGTTTTTT.

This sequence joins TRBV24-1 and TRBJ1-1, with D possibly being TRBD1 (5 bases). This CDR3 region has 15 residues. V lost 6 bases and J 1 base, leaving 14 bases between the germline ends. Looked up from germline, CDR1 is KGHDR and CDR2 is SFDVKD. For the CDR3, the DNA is TGTGCCACCAGTCTGGGGGGGGGTCGGAACACTGAAGCTTTCTTT. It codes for CATSLGGGRNTEAFF.

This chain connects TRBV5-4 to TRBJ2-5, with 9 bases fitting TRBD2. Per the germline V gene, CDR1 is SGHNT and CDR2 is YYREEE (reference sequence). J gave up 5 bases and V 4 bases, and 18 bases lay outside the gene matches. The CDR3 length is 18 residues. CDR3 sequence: CASSLRRRGGARGETQYF. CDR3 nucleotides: TGTGCCAGCAGCCTGCGCCGGCGCGGGGGGGCGAGGGGGGAGACCCAGTACTTC. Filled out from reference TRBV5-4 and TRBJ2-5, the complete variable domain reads ETGVTQSPTHLIKTRGQQVTLRCSSQSGHNTVSWYQQALGQGPQFIFQYYREEENGRGNFPPRFSGLQFPNYSSELNVNALELDDSALYLCASSLRRRGGARGETQYFGPGTRLLVL.

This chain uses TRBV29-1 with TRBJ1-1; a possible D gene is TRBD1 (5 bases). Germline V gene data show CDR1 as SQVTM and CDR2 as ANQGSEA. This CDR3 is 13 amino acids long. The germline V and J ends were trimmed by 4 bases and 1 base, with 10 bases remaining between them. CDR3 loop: CSVARGGNTEAFF. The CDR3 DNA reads TGCAGCGTTGCTCGTGGGGGGAACACTGAAGCTTTCTTT.

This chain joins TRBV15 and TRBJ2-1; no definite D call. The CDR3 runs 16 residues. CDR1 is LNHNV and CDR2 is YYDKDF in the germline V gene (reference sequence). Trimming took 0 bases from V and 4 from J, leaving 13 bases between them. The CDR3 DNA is TGTGCCACCAGCAGAGATCTGGGGTATGGGTACAATGAGCAGTTCTTC. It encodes CATSRDLGYGYNEQFF.

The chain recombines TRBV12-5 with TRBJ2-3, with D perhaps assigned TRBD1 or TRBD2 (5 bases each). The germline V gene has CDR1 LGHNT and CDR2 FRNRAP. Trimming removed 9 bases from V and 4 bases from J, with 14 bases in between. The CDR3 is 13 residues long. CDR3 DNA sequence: TGTGCTAGCGCCCCCCGGGACGCAGATACGCAGTATTTT. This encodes CASAPRDADTQYF.

The DNA of the CDR3 is TGTGCCAGCGGGAGACAGGGGAACTACGAGCAGTACTTC. Translation: CASGRQGNYEQYF. The chain joins TRBV25-1 to TRBJ2-7; 8 nucleotides align to TRBD1. CDR1 and CDR2 from the germline V gene are MGHDK and SYGVNS. The CDR3 totals 13 residues. V lost 8 bases to trimming and J lost 3 bases; unmatched junction nucleotides: 6.

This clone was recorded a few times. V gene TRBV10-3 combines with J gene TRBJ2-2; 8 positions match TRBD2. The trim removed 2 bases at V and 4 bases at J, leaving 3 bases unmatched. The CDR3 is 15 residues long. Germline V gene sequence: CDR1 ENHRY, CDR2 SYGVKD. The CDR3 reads CAISEGLAFTGELFF. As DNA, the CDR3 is TGTGCCATCAGTGAGGGACTAGCTTTCACCGGGGAGCTGTTTTTT.

CDR3 sequence (DNA): TGCGCCAGCAGCTTGCTCCAGACCTACGAGCAGTACTTC. This gives the protein CASSLLQTYEQYF. The J gene is TRBJ2-7, the V gene TRBV5-1, with D hard to call. The CDR3 sequence is 13 residues long. Germline lookup yields CDR1 SGHRS and CDR2 YFSETQ. The V and J ends lost 1 base and 2 bases respectively, with 7 bases between them.

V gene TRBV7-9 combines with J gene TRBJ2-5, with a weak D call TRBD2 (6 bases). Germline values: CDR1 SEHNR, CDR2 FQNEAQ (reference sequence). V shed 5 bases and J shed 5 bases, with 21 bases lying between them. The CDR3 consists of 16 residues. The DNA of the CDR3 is TGTGCCAGCAGCGAGGAGGGGCTCGAGGTCAGGGAGACCCAGTACTTC. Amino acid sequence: CASSEEGLEVRETQYF.